The 15 T cell receptor beta chains given below trace back to one sample, sequenced in a study of shared clonotypes between healthy human individuals. Sequencing was performed with immunoSEQ multiplex PCR; in TCRdb, only in-frame clones are kept and a portion is missing. This table has 1,500,000 or so clones, less than 99% appearing once. What was sequenced was naive CD4+ T cells sorted from blood. The sample's subset: CD45RA+ positively selected. The receptor set was obtained from a man aged 30 to 45 in good health.

This clone occurred a few times. Given the absence of the conserved phenylalanine or tryptophan at the CDR3 end, a read error is likely. The DNA is left out, because the CDR3 cannot be placed on it with certainty; the CDR3 is given as TCRdb lists it. The gene calls are TRBV14 and TRBJ2-7; the table's TRBD2 call for D was not verified on the DNA. The CDR3 numbers 12 amino acids, ends counted. Germline CDR1 SGHDN, CDR2 FVKESK. The CDR3 is CASSHRLAGVII.

The chain recombines TRBV28 with TRBJ2-5, with D possibly being TRBD2 (5 bases). Germline V CDR1 and CDR2: MDHEN, SYDVKM. The ends were cut back, 3 bases at V and 2 bases at J, with 19 bases in the middle. The CDR3 loop spans 17 amino acids. The CDR3 spells CASSFGAALVGQETQYF. The CDR3 DNA sequence: TGTGCCAGCAGTTTCGGAGCGGCTTTGGTCGGTCAAGAGACCCAGTACTTC.

The chain carries TRBV28 and TRBJ2-3, with 9 positions matching TRBD1. This CDR3 spans 16 amino acids. CDR1 and CDR2 from the germline V gene are MDHEN and SYDVKM. J lost 1 base, V lost 5 bases, and 7 bases had no gene match. CDR3 in DNA: TGTGCCAGCAGTGGGGGACAGGGAGGGGGCACAGATACGCAGTATTTT. This codes for CASSGGQGGGTDTQYF.

On this clone itself: Distinct nucleotide sequences in the sample also encode this CDR3. The gene calls are TRBV5-1 and TRBJ1-5; 8 nucleotides agree with TRBD1. V dropped 0 bases and J dropped 8; count of bases not matched to a gene: 1. Germline V gives CDR1 SGHRS, CDR2 YFSETQ. This CDR3 is built from 13 residues. CDR3 in amino acids: CASSLGQGKPQHF. CDR3 DNA sequence: TGCGCCAGCAGCTTGGGACAGGGGAAGCCCCAGCATTTT.

The rearrangement links TRBV5-1 to TRBJ2-3; D not certain. The V gene lost 2 bases and the J gene lost 6 bases, with 10 bases spanning the gap. Germline lookup yields CDR1 SGHRS and CDR2 YFSETQ. The CDR3 has 13 residues. The CDR3 DNA sequence: TGCGCCAGCAGCTTAATCTCGGAGGATACGCAGTATTTT. Translated: CASSLISEDTQYF. The full variable domain, rest sourced from reference TRBV5-1 and TRBJ2-3, is KAGVTQTPRYLIKTRGQQVTLSCSPISGHRSVSWYQQTPGQGLQFLFEYFSETQRNKGNFPGRFSGRQFSNSRSEMNVSTLELGDSALYLCASSLISEDTQYFGPGTRLTVL.

This chain connects TRBV9 to TRBJ2-2; 7 bases map to TRBD1. Per the germline V gene, CDR1 is SGDLS and CDR2 is YYNGEE. The CDR3 is 16 residues long. Germline trimming cut 1 base from V and 0 bases from J; bases unmatched to any gene: 3. The CDR3 sequence: CASSVTQGANTGELFF. CDR3 in DNA: TGTGCCAGCAGCGTAACTCAGGGGGCGAACACCGGGGAGCTGTTTTTT.

The chain has TRBV27 and TRBJ2-5, with 10 bases fitting TRBD2. V lost 6 bases, J lost 5 bases, and 9 bases stayed unmatched. Germline CDR1 is MNHEY and CDR2 is SMNVEV (reference sequence). The CDR3 has 15 residues. CDR3 nucleotide sequence: TGTGCCAGCAGGCTGCTAGCGGGAGTCGGGGAGACCCAGTACTTC. It codes for CASRLLAGVGETQYF.

The rearrangement uses TRBV5-4 and TRBJ2-7; tentatively, D is TRBD1 or TRBD2 (5 bases each). The ends were cut back, 5 bases at V and 4 bases at J, with 22 bases in the middle. Per germline, CDR1 SGHNT and CDR2 YYREEE (reference sequence). The CDR3 covers 16 residues. Here the CDR3 reads CASSGAGLEGLYEQYF. DNA for the CDR3: TGTGCCAGCAGTGGGGCTGGCCTAGAGGGATTGTACGAGCAGTACTTC.

The CDR3 region has the DNA TGCAGCGCCGGGACAGTGAAAGAGACCCAGTACTTC. This translates into CSAGTVKETQYF. V gene TRBV29-1 combines with J gene TRBJ2-5; TRBD1 agrees at 7 bases. The germline V gene has CDR1 SQVTM and CDR2 ANQGSEA. Trimming took 7 bases from V and 3 from J; bases not matched to a gene: 5. The length of the CDR3 is 12 residues. Full variable domain (rest looked up from reference TRBV29-1 and TRBJ2-5): SAVISQKPSRDICQRGTSLTIQCQVDSQVTMMFWYRQQPGQSLTLIATANQGSEATYESGFVIDKFPISRPNLTFSTLTVSNMSPEDSSIYLCSAGTVKETQYFGPGTRLLVL.

The chain carries TRBV5-3 and TRBJ2-7, with 9 positions matching TRBD2. TRBV5-3 is an open reading frame, and its role is uncertain. V lost 3 bases and J lost 5; bases outside the gene matches: 6. This CDR3 is built from 14 residues. Written as DNA, the CDR3 is TGTGCCAGAAGCTCCATTAGACTAGCGGACGAGCAGTACTTC. Residues: CARSSIRLADEQYF.

The CDR3 coding sequence is TGTGCCAGCAGCGAATCAAGCGCCTACGAGCAGTACTTC. It encodes CASSESSAYEQYF. The V and J genes are TRBV7-2 and TRBJ2-7; D gene ambiguous. This CDR3 is built from 13 residues. CDR1 is SGHTA, CDR2 FQGNSA, per germline. Trimming left V 5 bases short and J 2 bases short, with 10 bases between.

This clone was recorded once. CDR3 protein: CASSFLTGASNTGELFF. The CDR3 coding sequence is TGTGCCAGCAGCTTTTTGACAGGAGCATCGAACACCGGGGAGCTGTTTTTT. The V and J genes are TRBV7-2 and TRBJ2-2; possibly TRBD1 for D (6 bases). Trimming removed 3 bases from V and 0 bases from J, with 14 bases in between. There are 17 residues in the CDR3. Per the germline V gene, CDR1 is SGHTA and CDR2 is FQGNSA.

J is TRBJ2-2 and V is TRBV4-3; 10 bases line up with TRBD1. V gave up 3 bases and J gave up 1 base; unmatched junction bases: 2. Germline V CDR1 and CDR2: LGHNA, YSLEER. This CDR3 has 16 residues. The CDR3: CASSQDRGMNTGELFF. CDR3 DNA: TGCGCCAGCAGCCAGGACAGGGGGATGAACACCGGGGAGCTGTTTTTT.

The V and J genes are TRBV29-1 and TRBJ2-7; TRBD2 aligns across 8 bases. There are 14 residues in the CDR3. Germline values: CDR1 SQVTM, CDR2 ANQGSEA. Losses at the gene ends were 4 bases for V and 4 bases for J; bases not matched to a gene: 9. CDR3 sequence reads: CSVVWAGGGYEQYF. Written as DNA, the CDR3 is TGCAGCGTTGTCTGGGCGGGAGGTGGTTACGAGCAGTACTTC.

The rearrangement joins TRBV28 to TRBJ1-2; 10 nucleotides align to TRBD1. V was clipped by 5 bases and J by 4 bases; unmatched bases: 4. Germline V CDR1 and CDR2: MDHEN, SYDVKM. The CDR3 loop spans 14 amino acids. The CDR3 DNA is TGTGCCAGCAGTGACAGGGGGCGCAGCTATGGCTACACCTTC. It yields the protein CASSDRGRSYGYTF.